This T cell receptor beta chain was recorded in a study of tumor-infiltrating lymphocytes in glioblastoma multiforme (TCRdb year 2017). Turning to the overall study: The study tested whether intratumoral genomic heterogeneity fosters TIL diversity by jointly investigating somatic mutations, TIL diversity and immune response activity.

The full study reports these points: Generalizability is limited because the TCR and somatic mutation analysis included only one glioblastoma patient. RNA-based TCR sequencing may distort clone frequencies because T cells carry unequal numbers of TCR transcripts. T cells were not sorted into functional subsets, which the authors noted as a future improvement.

The AllPrep DNA/RNA mini kit was used to purify genomic DNA and total RNA simultaneously from each of the 9 to 10 tumor samples. OD 260/280 ratios above 1.9 and RNA integrity numbers above 6.5 were observed for all RNA. TCRB libraries were built from RNA via three nested multiplex PCR rounds using a modified ARM-PCR protocol with multiple V-beta primers and a C-beta primer. TCRB-specific cDNA was synthesized from roughly 0.47 ug total RNA with ProtoScript II Reverse Transcriptase and a C-beta primer. The description of the TCRB libraries did not include any unique molecular identifiers. In the third PCR, barcodes and adapters were added over 25 cycles using Deep VentR (exo-) polymerase, and bands of 250-500 bp were then gel purified. TCRB libraries were sequenced on an Illumina HiSeq 2500 with 250 bp paired-end reads. In the source study's methods: The reads were cleaned with Trimmomatic, merged with FLASH and assigned V, D and J segments with MiGEC before being analyzed in VDJtools. The Shannon-Wiener diversity index, calculated using VDJtools, was used to quantify repertoire diversity. TCRdb cleaned the public reads at Q25 with fastp, built clones with MiXCR and kept in-frame beta chains. Identical CDR3 protein sequences are pooled into one entry, listed with their most common genes and DNA. In this record, the V and J calls reflect TCRdb's handling and not the investigators' own analysis. The sample has around 15,000 distinct CDR3 sequences on record, approximately 71% of them singletons. The top ten clonotypes cover just under 50% of the sample.

Including the terminal cysteine and phenylalanine, the CDR3 comprises 17 residues. CDR3 DNA is the only sequence kept; it has 51 bases, read in frame from the first base. The germline V gene provides CDR1 MGHDK and CDR2 SYGVNS. In the case of this clonotype: Its antigen is still unknown. The junction differs from germline at one of its ends, possibly a read error.

This TCR was recovered from a male donor with glioblastoma. Recombination joined TRBV25-1 with TRBJ2-2, with the D gene call left open. Sequenced input: brain tumor tissue. The CDR3 amino acid sequence is: CASSAQEGCLGTGELFF. The DNA reads TGCGCCAGCAGTGCCCAAGAAGGGTGCCTTGGCACCGGGGAGCTGTTTTTT. Reference TRBV25-1 and TRBJ2-2 genes cover what lies past the CDR3, so the full variable domain is EADIYQTPRYLVIGTGKKITLECSQTMGHDKMYWYQQDPGMELHLIHYSYGVNSTEKGDLSSESTVSRIRTEHFPLTLESARPSHTSQYLCASSAQEGCLGTGELFFGEGSRLTVL.